In this sample, the clone carrying this T cell receptor beta chain turned up a few times. Its antigen remains unknown. This specimen comes from a study of human T cells and chemical hapten exposure. Notes on the study in general: Expanded TCRs created a significantly greater count of big CDR3 similarity clusters than controls did. High-frequency TCRs, those above 1 in 1000, stayed the same after DPC sensitization.

The time point here: patch test 2, 6 weeks after DPC sensitization. Regarding treatment: therapeutic diphenylcyclopropenone sensitization with weekly scalp DPC. Suited to DPC and affected by alopecia, the donors ranged from 18 to 70 years old. The library attached unique molecular identifiers to individual cDNA molecules. Via MiXCR, TCRdb re-called the RACE reads, giving one row per CDR3 protein. The sample has 80,000 to 95,000 distinct CDR3 sequences; 9.5% to 12% are singletons. This CDR3 is 17 amino acids long. The chain has TRBV21-1 and TRBJ2-7; the D call in the table, TRBD1, was not verified against the DNA. TRBV21-1 is listed as a pseudogene. The sample here was whole blood, taken in connection with sensitization to the hapten diphenylcyclopropenone (DPC). The sequence was collected from a man aged 40-50 years with alopecia areata. Some clones in this sample may be carry-over from other donors' samples. CDR3: CASSKVQGARTRDEQYF. The CDR3, as DNA: TGTGCCAGCAGCAAAGTCCAGGGGGCCCGAACACGGGACGAGCAGTACTTC.